The next 6 T cell receptor beta chains were all read from a single sample in a study of T cells in Graves' hyperthyroidism and ophthalmopathy. TCR beta CDR3 regions were amplified from RNA transcripts. Initially, a first-round RT-PCR of the TCR CDR3 employed the HTBI primer set. In TCRdb, the multiplex PCR reads were re-called with MiXCR into one record per CDR3 protein. The table includes some 300,000 distinct CDR3 sequences, around 17% detected once. The sample consisted of blood. Source of these receptors: a man aged 25-45 years with Graves' hyperthyroidism.

In this sample, this clonotype turned up many times. The chain links TRBV24-1 to TRBJ1-5; D gene uncertain. Per germline, CDR1 KGHDR and CDR2 SFDVKD. The V and J ends lost 2 bases and 2 bases respectively, with 12 bases between them. The CDR3 is 16 amino acids. The CDR3 DNA reads TGTGCCACCAGTGATTCAAGGAAAGGTGGCAATCAGCCCCAGCATTTT. Translation gives CATSDSRKGGNQPQHF.

This clonotype was seen more than once but under ten times. The gene calls are TRBV12-3 or TRBV12-4 and TRBJ1-5, with 10 positions matching TRBD1. This CDR3 spans 14 amino acids. V trimming: 7 bases; J trimming: 2 bases; junction bases outside the gene matches: 2. The CDR3 protein is CASTGTGGNQPQHF. CDR3 in DNA: TGTGCCAGCACCGGGACAGGGGGCAATCAGCCCCAGCATTTT.

This clonotype was seen many times. V and J are TRBV28 and TRBJ2-2; the D is unclear. V lost 2 bases and J 0 bases, leaving 10 bases between the germline ends. CDR1 and CDR2 from the germline V gene are MDHEN and SYDVKM. This CDR3 is built from 16 residues. The CDR3 nucleotides read TGTGCCAGCAGTTTAATAGGGCTAGCGAACACCGGGGAGCTGTTTTTT. It translates to CASSLIGLANTGELFF.

This clonotype has at least ten counts. The chain recombines TRBV2 with TRBJ2-3; D gene unclear. The CDR3 has 14 residues. V was trimmed by 6 bases and J by 1 base, leaving 11 bases between them. The germline V gene encodes CDR1 SNHLY and CDR2 FYNNEI. The CDR3 sequence: CASSLVGGTDTQYF. DNA for the CDR3: TGTGCCAGCAGCCTCGTTGGTGGCACAGATACGCAGTATTTT.

Comments on this clonotype: One end of the junction varies from germline; a read error may be responsible. The V gene is TRBV19, the J gene TRBJ1-1; the D is unclear. The CDR3 length is 12 residues. Germline V gives CDR1 LNHDA, CDR2 SQIVND (reference sequence). CDR3 amino acids: CASIGVNAEAFF. CDR3 in DNA: TGTGCCAGTATTGGGGTGAACGCTGAAGCTTTCTTT. The whole variable domain, remainder taken from reference TRBV19 and TRBJ1-1, is DGGITQSPKYLFRKEGQNVTLSCEQNLNHDAMYWYRQDPGQGLRLIYYSQIVNDFQKGDIAEGYSVSREKKESFPLTVTSAQKNPTAFYLCASIGVNAEAFFGQGTRLTVV.

This clonotype was seen many times. This chain uses TRBV6-1 with TRBJ2-1, with D uncertain. This CDR3 has 16 amino acids. V was cut by 5 bases and J by 0 bases, with 14 bases left in between. Germline V lookup: CDR1 MNHNS, CDR2 SASEGT. CDR3 amino acids: CASSYLTGSSYNEQFF. The CDR3 DNA sequence: TGTGCCAGCAGTTACCTGACTGGCAGCTCCTACAATGAGCAGTTCTTC.